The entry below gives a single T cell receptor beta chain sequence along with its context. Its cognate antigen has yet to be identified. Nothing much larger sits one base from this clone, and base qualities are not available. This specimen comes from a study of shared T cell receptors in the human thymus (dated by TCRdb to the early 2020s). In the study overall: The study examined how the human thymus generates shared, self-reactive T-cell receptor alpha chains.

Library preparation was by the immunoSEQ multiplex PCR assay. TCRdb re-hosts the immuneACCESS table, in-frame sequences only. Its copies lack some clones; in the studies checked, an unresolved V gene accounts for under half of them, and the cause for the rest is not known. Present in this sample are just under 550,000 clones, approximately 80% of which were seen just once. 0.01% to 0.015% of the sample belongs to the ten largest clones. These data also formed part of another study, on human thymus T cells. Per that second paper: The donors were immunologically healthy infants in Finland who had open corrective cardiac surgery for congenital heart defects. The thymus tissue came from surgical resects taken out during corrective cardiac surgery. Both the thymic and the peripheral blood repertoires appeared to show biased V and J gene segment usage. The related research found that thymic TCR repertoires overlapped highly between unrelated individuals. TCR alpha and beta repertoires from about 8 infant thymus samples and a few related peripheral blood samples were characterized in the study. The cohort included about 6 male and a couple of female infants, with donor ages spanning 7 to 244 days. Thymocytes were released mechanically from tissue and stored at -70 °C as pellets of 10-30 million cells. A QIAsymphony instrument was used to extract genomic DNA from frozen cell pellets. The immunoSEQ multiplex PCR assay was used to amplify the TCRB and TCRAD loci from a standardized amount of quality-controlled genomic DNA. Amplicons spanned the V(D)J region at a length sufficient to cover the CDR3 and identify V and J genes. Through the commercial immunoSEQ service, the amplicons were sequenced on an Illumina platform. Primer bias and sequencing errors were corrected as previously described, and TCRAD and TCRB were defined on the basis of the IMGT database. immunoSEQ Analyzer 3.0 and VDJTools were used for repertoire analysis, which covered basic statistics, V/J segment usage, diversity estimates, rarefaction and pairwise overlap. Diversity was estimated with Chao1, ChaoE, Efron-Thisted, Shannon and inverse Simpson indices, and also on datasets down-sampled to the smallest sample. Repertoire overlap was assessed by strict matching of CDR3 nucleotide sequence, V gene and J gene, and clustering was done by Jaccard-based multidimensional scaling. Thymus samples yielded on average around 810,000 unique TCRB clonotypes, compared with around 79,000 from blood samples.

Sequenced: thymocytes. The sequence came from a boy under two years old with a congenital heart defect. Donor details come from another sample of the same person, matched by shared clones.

The nucleotide sequence is given as TGTGCCAGCAGCTTAAGGACTTCTAGAAACTATGGCTACACCTTC. It translates to CASSLRTSRNYGYTF. This chain joins TRBV7-2 to TRBJ1-2; the D gene assignment is ambiguous. V was cut back by 2 bases and J by 2 bases, leaving a gap of 12 bases between them. CDR1 and CDR2, per the germline V gene, are SGHTA and FQGNSA. The CDR3 has 15 amino acids, counting the end cysteine and phenylalanine. The kept DNA is CDR3 alone, 45 bases in frame from the first base.